One sample yielded the 25 T cell receptor beta chains listed below, sequenced in a study of cytomegalovirus exposure and HLA in healthy donors. Both 60 Vbeta primers and 13 Jbeta primers went into the PCR. Only in-frame clones appear in the TCRdb table, and some are missing; sequencing was by immunoSEQ multiplex PCR. The table shows approximately 160,000 clones, with approximately 71% occurring only once. The sequenced material came from PBMCs. The receptors originated from a woman younger than 35 in good health and CMV-seropositive.

CDR3 in DNA: TGTGCCAGCAGCTGGGACAGGGGCCACGAGCAGTACTTC. This translates into CASSWDRGHEQYF. The chain employs TRBV6-1 and TRBJ2-7; 10 bases agree with TRBD1. CDR3 length: 13 residues. Germline CDR1 and CDR2: MNHNS and SASEGT. The V and J ends lost 6 bases and 5 bases, in that order; junction bases with no gene match: 4.

The sample holds a few counts of this clone. CDR3 amino acids: CASSASRDIYGYTF. The CDR3 nucleotides are TGTGCCAGCAGCGCTAGCCGGGACATTTATGGCTACACCTTC. The chain employs TRBV7-2 and TRBJ1-2, with D tentatively TRBD1 (6 bases). The CDR3 runs 14 residues. With 5 bases removed from V and 5 bases from J, the gap between germline ends came to 15 bases. Germline V lookup: CDR1 SGHTA, CDR2 FQGNSA.

The gene calls are TRBV9 and TRBJ1-2; D unclear. The ends were cut back, 0 bases at V and 6 bases at J, with 12 bases in the middle. The CDR3 is made up of 14 amino acids. CDR1 and CDR2 (germline): SGDLS, YYNGEE. The CDR3 DNA reads as TGTGCCAGCAGCGTAGGTTCTGGGCCGAATGGCTACACCTTC. It is translated as CASSVGSGPNGYTF. Complete variable domain (other parts from reference TRBV9 and TRBJ1-2): DSGVTQTPKHLITATGQRVTLRCSPRSGDLSVYWYQQSLDQGLQFLIQYYNGEERAKGNILERFSAQQFPDLHSELNLSSLELGDSALYFCASSVGSGPNGYTFGSGTRLTVV.

In this sample, this clone turned up a few times. The chain carries TRBV2 and TRBJ2-2; TRBD1 matches at 7 bases. J lost 5 bases, V lost 9 bases, and 15 bases had no gene match. Germline CDR1 is SNHLY and CDR2 is FYNNEI. The CDR3 contains 16 residues. The CDR3 DNA sequence: TGTGCCAGAGGAGAGGGGGCAGGGAGTAGTACCGGGGAGCTGTTTTTT. Encoded protein: CARGEGAGSSTGELFF.

The chain is built from TRBV5-4 and TRBJ2-1; D not resolved. This CDR3 is built from 16 residues. Germline V gene sequence: CDR1 SGHNT, CDR2 YYREEE (reference sequence). The V end lost 1 base, the J end lost 9 bases, and 20 bases lay between the germline ends. CDR3 region: CASSLKRLVAFSEQFF. In DNA form, the CDR3 reads TGTGCCAGCAGCTTGAAGAGGCTCGTGGCCTTCTCTGAGCAGTTCTTC.

The CDR3 DNA reads as TGTGCCAGCAGCGTTAGCGGGGGGCATTACAATGAGCAGTTCTTC. Residues: CASSVSGGHYNEQFF. The rearrangement links TRBV7-8 to TRBJ2-1, with TRBD2 matching over 10 bases. Germline CDR1 reads SGHVS; CDR2 reads FQNEAQ. The J segment lost 4 bases and the V segment lost 5 bases, leaving 5 bases of the junction unmatched. This CDR3 is 15 amino acids long.

This clone has only a few counts. The genes are TRBV11-2 and TRBJ1-2; TRBD1 aligns across 10 bases. The CDR3 sequence is 15 residues long. CDR1 is SGHAT and CDR2 is FQNNGV in the germline V gene. J was trimmed by 0 bases and V by 5 bases; bases with no gene match: 3. The CDR3 loop reads CASSTGTGANYGYTF. The CDR3 DNA reads TGTGCCAGCAGCACCGGGACAGGGGCTAACTATGGCTACACCTTC.

The chain has TRBV11-2 and TRBJ2-7; D possibly corresponds to TRBD1 (5 bases). The CDR3 runs to 13 residues. V lost 4 bases and J lost 5, with 12 bases in between. Germline CDR1 reads SGHAT; CDR2 reads FQNNGV. CDR3 residues: CASSWAGSNEQYF. CDR3 nucleotide sequence: TGTGCCAGCAGCTGGGCAGGGTCCAACGAGCAGTACTTC.

The V and J genes are TRBV29-1 and TRBJ1-1, with TRBD1 matching 7 bases. V shed 6 bases, J shed 0 bases, and the junction held 4 bases outside the gene matches. CDR1 is SQVTM, CDR2 ANQGSEA, per germline. This CDR3 contains 13 residues. The CDR3 DNA reads as TGCAGCGTGCCCGGGACAGTGAACACTGAAGCTTTCTTT. Residues: CSVPGTVNTEAFF.

The J gene is TRBJ1-5, the V gene TRBV19; 10 bases are a match to TRBD1. Germline V gene lookup returns CDR1 LNHDA and CDR2 SQIVND (reference sequence). This CDR3 spans 15 amino acids. The V segment lost 8 bases and the J segment 5 bases; nucleotides outside the gene matches: 9. CDR3 amino acids: CASRRGQGYDQPQHF. The CDR3, as DNA: TGTGCCAGTCGGAGGGGACAGGGGTATGATCAGCCCCAGCATTTT.

This clone was seen only a few times. The gene calls are TRBV4-1 and TRBJ2-5, with a possible D match to TRBD2 (6 bases). The tail of the sequence fits TRBJ2-7 better, so the J call may be wrong. The V gene's germline CDR1 is MGHRA and CDR2 YSYEKL. This CDR3 is 15 amino acids long. CDR3 sequence reads: CASSQVGGEPYEQYF. CDR3 bases: TGCGCCAGCAGCCAAGTGGGCGGGGAGCCCTACGAGCAGTACTTC.

The V call is TRBV13, the J call TRBJ2-7; maybe TRBD2 (6 bases). V was clipped by 5 bases and J by 4 bases, with 15 bases between them. The germline CDR1 and CDR2 sequences are PRHDT and FYEKMQ (reference sequence). This CDR3 is 14 amino acids long. CDR3 nucleotides: TGTGCCAGCAGCCCCGGGACTGATCCGTACGAGCAGTACTTC. Translation: CASSPGTDPYEQYF.

This sequence joins TRBV5-4 and TRBJ1-5; TRBD1 matches at 8 bases. CDR1 SGHNT and CDR2 YYREEE come from the germline V gene (reference sequence). The CDR3 runs to 14 residues. With V trimmed by 2 bases and J by 7 bases, 5 bases remained unmatched. Here the CDR3 reads CASSFQGAGQPQHF. CDR3 nucleotide sequence: TGTGCCAGCAGCTTTCAGGGGGCCGGGCAGCCCCAGCATTTT.

The gene calls are TRBV4-2 and TRBJ1-1, with 11 bases fitting TRBD1. Per the germline V gene, CDR1 is LGHNA and CDR2 is YNFKEQ. The CDR3 spans 18 residues. V was pared by 1 base and J by 11 bases, with 18 bases of the junction left unmatched. The CDR3: CASSQGKAIGQGAFGAFF. CDR3 DNA sequence: TGTGCCAGCAGCCAAGGCAAAGCCATAGGACAGGGGGCTTTTGGGGCTTTCTTT.

The genes are TRBV5-1 and TRBJ2-7; D is possibly TRBD1 (5 bases). The germline gives CDR1 SGHRS, CDR2 YFSETQ. The CDR3 is made up of 14 amino acids. V lost 4 bases, J lost 2 bases, and 13 bases lay in between. The CDR3 reads CASSITGNPYEQYF. The DNA for the CDR3 is TGCGCCAGCAGCATAACAGGTAATCCCTACGAGCAGTACTTC.

This rearrangement joins TRBV15 to TRBJ1-5; no definite D call. This CDR3 has 13 amino acids. In germline, CDR1 is LNHNV, CDR2 YYDKDF (reference sequence). Trimming stripped 8 bases from V and 5 bases from J, with 13 bases between. The CDR3 region is CATREAVYQPQHF. Here the CDR3 DNA reads TGTGCCACCCGCGAGGCAGTATATCAGCCCCAGCATTTT. Based on the CDR3 plus reference TRBV15 and TRBJ1-5, the full variable domain is DAMVIQNPRYQVTQFGKPVTLSCSQTLNHNVMYWYQQKSSQAPKLLFHYYDKDFNNEADTPDNFQSRRPNTSFCFLDIRSPGLGDTAMYLCATREAVYQPQHFGDGTRLSIL.

This chain connects TRBV6-1 to TRBJ2-7, with 7 bases that match TRBD2. The CDR3 covers 13 residues. Germline trimming cut 6 bases from V and 2 bases from J; bases unmatched to any gene: 4. Germline V lookup: CDR1 MNHNS, CDR2 SASEGT. CDR3 region: CASRASGAYEQYF. The CDR3 DNA reads TGTGCCAGCAGGGCTAGCGGTGCCTACGAGCAGTACTTC.

In this sample, this clone turned up once. Other DNA sequences in the sample encode the same CDR3. The rearrangement uses TRBV5-6 and TRBJ2-7, with D tentatively TRBD2 (5 bases). CDR1 SGHDT and CDR2 YYEEEE come from the germline V gene. The CDR3 is 14 residues long. Trimming took 1 base from V and 2 from J, leaving 10 bases between them. CDR3 DNA sequence: TGTGCCAGCAGCTTGTTGGACTCAGCCTACGAGCAGTACTTC. Translating gives CASSLLDSAYEQYF.

This chain links TRBV11-3 with TRBJ2-1, with D perhaps TRBD2 (6 bases). V shed 1 base and J shed 7 bases, with 14 bases lying between them. The CDR3 runs 15 residues. The V gene's germline CDR1 is SGHNT and CDR2 YENEEA. The CDR3 DNA is TGTGCCAGCAGCTTAGTAGGCGGGGTTGGTAATGAGCAGTTCTTC. Its translation is CASSLVGGVGNEQFF.

Only a few counts were recorded for this clone. The J gene is TRBJ2-5, the V gene TRBV6-1, with D possibly TRBD2 on 6 matching bases. CDR3 size: 10 residues. V was pared by 11 bases and J by 9 bases, with 13 bases between. Looked up from germline, CDR1 is MNHNS and CDR2 is SASEGT. The CDR3 loop is CAAYRGSQYF. CDR3 coding DNA: TGTGCCGCGTACCGGGGGTCCCAGTACTTC.

This clone was observed a single time. The V and J genes are TRBV2 and TRBJ2-7; 13 nucleotides line up with TRBD2. V gave up 5 bases and J gave up 0 bases; unmatched junction bases: 4. CDR1 SNHLY and CDR2 FYNNEI come from the germline V gene. This CDR3 comprises 16 residues. The CDR3 is CASSHRTSGSSYEQYF. DNA for the CDR3: TGTGCCAGCAGTCATAGGACTAGCGGGAGCTCCTACGAGCAGTACTTC. Full variable domain (rest looked up from reference TRBV2 and TRBJ2-7): EPEVTQTPSHQVTQMGQEVILRCVPISNHLYFYWYRQILGQKVEFLVSFYNNEISEKSEIFDDQFSVERPDGSNFTLKIRSTKLEDSAMYFCASSHRTSGSSYEQYFGPGTRLTVT.

The count of this clone is one. The CDR3, as DNA: TGTGCCAGTAGTATTGTTTGGGGGACAAGCTATGGCTACACCTTC. Protein sequence: CASSIVWGTSYGYTF. The chain is built from TRBV19 and TRBJ1-2; D is possibly TRBD1 (6 bases). Trimming took off 3 bases at V and 4 bases at J, with 15 bases between the two ends. Per the germline V gene, CDR1 is LNHDA and CDR2 is SQIVND (reference sequence). The CDR3 loop spans 15 amino acids.

About this clone: The junction and the germline gene differ at one end; a read error may be behind it. The chain recombines TRBV28 with TRBJ2-5, with TRBD1 identical over 7 bases. The CDR3 has 14 amino acids. Germline V gene lookup returns CDR1 MDHEN and CDR2 SYDVKM. The CDR3 bases are TGTGCCAGCAGCCCGAACTATCAGGACCGGGACAGAAACTTC. Protein sequence: CASSPNYQDRDRNF. The full variable domain, completed using reference TRBV28 and TRBJ2-5, is DVKVTQSSRYLVKRTGEKVFLECVQDMDHENMFWYRQDPGLGLRLIYFSYDVKMKEKGDIPEGYSVSREKKERFSLILESASTNQTSMYLCASSPNYQDRDRNFGPGTRLLVL.

The chain links TRBV19 to TRBJ1-5; 7 bases fit TRBD1. V shed 4 bases and J 1 base; nucleotides not matched to a gene: 1. Per the germline V gene, CDR1 is LNHDA and CDR2 is SQIVND (reference sequence). CDR3 length: 14 residues. In DNA form, the CDR3 reads TGTGCCAGTAGTACACAGGGGAGCAATCAGCCCCAGCATTTT. This gives the protein CASSTQGSNQPQHF.

V is TRBV27 and J is TRBJ1-2; TRBD1 matches at 9 bases. The CDR3 runs to 14 residues. Germline V gives CDR1 MNHEY, CDR2 SMNVEV (reference sequence). Trimming cost V 8 bases and J 4 bases; bases outside gene matches: 8. The CDR3 region is CASARTGEAYGYTF. The CDR3 DNA reads as TGTGCCAGCGCCCGGACAGGGGAGGCCTATGGCTACACCTTC.